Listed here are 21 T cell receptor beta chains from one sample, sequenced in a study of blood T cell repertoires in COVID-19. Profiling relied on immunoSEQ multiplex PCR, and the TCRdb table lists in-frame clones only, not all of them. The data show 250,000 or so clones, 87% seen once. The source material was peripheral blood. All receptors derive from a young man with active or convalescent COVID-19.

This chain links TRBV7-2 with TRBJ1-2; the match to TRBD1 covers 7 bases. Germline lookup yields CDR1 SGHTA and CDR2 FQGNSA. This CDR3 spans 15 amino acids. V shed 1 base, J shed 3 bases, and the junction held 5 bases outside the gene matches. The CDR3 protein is CASSLVRGADYGYTF. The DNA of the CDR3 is TGTGCCAGCAGCTTAGTCAGGGGGGCGGACTATGGCTACACCTTC. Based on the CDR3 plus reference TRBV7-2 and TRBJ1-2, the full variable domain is GAGVSQSPSNKVTEKGKDVELRCDPISGHTALYWYRQSLGQGLEFLIYFQGNSAPDKSGLPSDRFSAERTGGSVSTLTIQRTQQEDSAVYLCASSLVRGADYGYTFGSGTRLTVV.

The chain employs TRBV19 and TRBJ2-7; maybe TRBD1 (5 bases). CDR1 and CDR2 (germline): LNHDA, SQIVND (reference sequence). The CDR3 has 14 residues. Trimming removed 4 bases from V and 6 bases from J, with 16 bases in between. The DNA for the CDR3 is TGTGCCAGTAGTAACCGGGCCCGAAGGGGCGAGCAGTACTTC. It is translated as CASSNRARRGEQYF.

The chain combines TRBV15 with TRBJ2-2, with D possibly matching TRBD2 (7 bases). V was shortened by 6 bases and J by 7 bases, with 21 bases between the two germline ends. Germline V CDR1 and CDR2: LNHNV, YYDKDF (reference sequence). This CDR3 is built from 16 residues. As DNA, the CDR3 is TGTGCCACCAGGCGCCAAGGGGGGGCCATTAACGGGGAGCTGTTTTTT. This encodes CATRRQGGAINGELFF.

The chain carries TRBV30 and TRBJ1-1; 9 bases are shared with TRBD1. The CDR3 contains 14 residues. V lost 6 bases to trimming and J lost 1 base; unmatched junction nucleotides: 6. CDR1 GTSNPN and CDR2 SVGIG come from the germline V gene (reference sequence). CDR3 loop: CACNRGPGNTEAFF. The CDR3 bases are TGTGCCTGTAACAGGGGGCCCGGGAACACTGAAGCTTTCTTT.

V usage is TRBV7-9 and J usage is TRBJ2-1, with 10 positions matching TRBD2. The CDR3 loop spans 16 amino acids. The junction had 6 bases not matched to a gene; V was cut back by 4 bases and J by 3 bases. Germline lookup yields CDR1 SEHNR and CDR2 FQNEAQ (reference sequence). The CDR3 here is CASSYGGLADYNEQFF. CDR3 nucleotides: TGTGCCAGCAGCTACGGAGGACTAGCGGACTACAATGAGCAGTTCTTC.

The CDR3 region is CASSEPPTPTNTGELFF. CDR3 nucleotides: TGTGCCAGCAGTGAACCCCCCACACCAACGAACACCGGGGAGCTGTTTTTT. The rearrangement joins TRBV6-1 to TRBJ2-2; D call uncertain. The CDR3 is 17 residues long. CDR1 MNHNS and CDR2 SASEGT come from the germline V gene. The V gene lost 2 bases and the J gene lost 0 bases, with 13 bases spanning the gap.

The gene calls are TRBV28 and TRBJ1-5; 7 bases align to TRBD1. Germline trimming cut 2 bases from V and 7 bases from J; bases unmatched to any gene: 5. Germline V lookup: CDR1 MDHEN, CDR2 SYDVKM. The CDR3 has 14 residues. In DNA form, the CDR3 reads TGTGCCAGCAGTTTAGACAGGGTCGGACAGCCCCAGCATTTT. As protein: CASSLDRVGQPQHF.

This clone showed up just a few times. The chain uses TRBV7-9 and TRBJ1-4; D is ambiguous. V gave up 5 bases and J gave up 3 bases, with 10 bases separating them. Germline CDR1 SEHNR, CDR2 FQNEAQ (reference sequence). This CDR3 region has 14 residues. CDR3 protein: CASSEAVANEKLFF. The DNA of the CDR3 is TGTGCCAGCAGCGAAGCGGTGGCTAATGAAAAACTGTTTTTT.

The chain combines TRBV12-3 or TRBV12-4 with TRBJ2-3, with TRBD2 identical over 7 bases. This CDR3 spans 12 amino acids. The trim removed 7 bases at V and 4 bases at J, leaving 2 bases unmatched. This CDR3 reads CASKLAPDTQYF. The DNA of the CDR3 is TGTGCCAGCAAACTAGCGCCAGATACGCAGTATTTT.

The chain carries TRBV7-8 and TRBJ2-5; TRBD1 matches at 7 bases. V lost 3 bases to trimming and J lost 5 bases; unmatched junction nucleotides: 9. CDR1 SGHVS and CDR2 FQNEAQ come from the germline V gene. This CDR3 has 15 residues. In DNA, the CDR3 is TGTGCCAGCAGCTTTACGGCCAGGGGGTATGAGACCCAGTACTTC. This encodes CASSFTARGYETQYF.

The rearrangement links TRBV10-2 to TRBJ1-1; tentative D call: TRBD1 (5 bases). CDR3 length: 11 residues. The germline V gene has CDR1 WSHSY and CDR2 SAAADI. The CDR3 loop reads CPWGGDTEAFF. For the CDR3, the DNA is TGCCCGTGGGGGGGTGACACTGAAGCTTTCTTT.

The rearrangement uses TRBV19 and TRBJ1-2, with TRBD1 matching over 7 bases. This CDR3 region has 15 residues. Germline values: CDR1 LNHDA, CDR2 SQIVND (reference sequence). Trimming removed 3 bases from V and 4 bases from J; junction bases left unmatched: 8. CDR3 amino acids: CASSMRAGQAYGYTF. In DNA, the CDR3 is TGTGCCAGTAGTATGCGCGCTGGACAGGCCTATGGCTACACCTTC. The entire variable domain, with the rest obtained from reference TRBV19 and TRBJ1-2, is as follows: DGGITQSPKYLFRKEGQNVTLSCEQNLNHDAMYWYRQDPGQGLRLIYYSQIVNDFQKGDIAEGYSVSREKKESFPLTVTSAQKNPTAFYLCASSMRAGQAYGYTFGSGTRLTVV.

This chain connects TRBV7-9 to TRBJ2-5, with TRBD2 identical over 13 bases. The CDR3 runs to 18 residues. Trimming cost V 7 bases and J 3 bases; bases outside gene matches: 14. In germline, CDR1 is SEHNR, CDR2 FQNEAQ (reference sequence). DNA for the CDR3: TGTGCCAGCATCCCGGGACTAGCGGGACCGGGGGGGGAAGAGACCCAGTACTTC. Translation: CASIPGLAGPGGEETQYF.

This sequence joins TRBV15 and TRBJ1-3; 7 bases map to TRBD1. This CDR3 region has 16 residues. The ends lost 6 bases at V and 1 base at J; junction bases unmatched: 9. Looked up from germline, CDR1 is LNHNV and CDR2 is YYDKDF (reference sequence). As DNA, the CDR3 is TGTGCCACCAGTCTTTCTGGGGACAGTTCTGGAAACACCATATATTTT. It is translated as CATSLSGDSSGNTIYF.

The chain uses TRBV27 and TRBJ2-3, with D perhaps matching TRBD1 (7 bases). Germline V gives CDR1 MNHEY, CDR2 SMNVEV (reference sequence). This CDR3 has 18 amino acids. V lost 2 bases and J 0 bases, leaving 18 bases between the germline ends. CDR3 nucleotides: TGTGCCAGCAGTTTAATAGGTGGGGGGACAGCTAGCACAGATACGCAGTATTTT. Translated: CASSLIGGGTASTDTQYF.

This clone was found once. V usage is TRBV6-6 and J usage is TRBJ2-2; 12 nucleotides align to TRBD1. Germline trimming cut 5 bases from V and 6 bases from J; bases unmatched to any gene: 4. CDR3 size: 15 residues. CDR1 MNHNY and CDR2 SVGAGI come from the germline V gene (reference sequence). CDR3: CASSSGTGGAGELFF. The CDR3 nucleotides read TGTGCCAGCAGTAGCGGGACAGGGGGCGCCGGGGAGCTGTTTTTT.

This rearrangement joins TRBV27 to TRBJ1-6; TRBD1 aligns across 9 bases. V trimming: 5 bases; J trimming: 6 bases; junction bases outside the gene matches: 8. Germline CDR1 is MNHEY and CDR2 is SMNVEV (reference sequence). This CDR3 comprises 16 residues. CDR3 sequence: CASSKDRGMSNSPLHF. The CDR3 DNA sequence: TGTGCCAGCAGTAAAGACAGGGGGATGAGTAATTCACCCCTCCACTTT.

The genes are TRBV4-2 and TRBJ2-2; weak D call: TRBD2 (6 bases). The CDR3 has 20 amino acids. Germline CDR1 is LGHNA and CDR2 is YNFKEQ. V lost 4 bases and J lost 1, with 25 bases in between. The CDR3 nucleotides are TGTGCCAGCAGCCCCACTAGCATCTCCTTCCCTCGAATGAACACCGGGGAGCTGTTTTTT. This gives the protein CASSPTSISFPRMNTGELFF.

The CDR3: CASSWRTGYEQYF. CDR3 in DNA: TGTGCCAGCAGCTGGAGGACAGGCTACGAGCAGTACTTC. V usage is TRBV5-6 and J usage is TRBJ2-7, with 7 bases lining up with TRBD1. V was clipped by 3 bases and J by 3 bases; unmatched bases: 3. This CDR3 is 13 amino acids long. Germline V gene lookup returns CDR1 SGHDT and CDR2 YYEEEE.

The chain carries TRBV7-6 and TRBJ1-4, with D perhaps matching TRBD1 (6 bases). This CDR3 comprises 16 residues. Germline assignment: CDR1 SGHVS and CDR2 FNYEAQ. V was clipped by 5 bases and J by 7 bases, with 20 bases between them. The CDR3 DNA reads TGTGCCAGCAGCGTAATCAACAGGGTCGGAGGTGAAAAACTGTTTTTT. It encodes CASSVINRVGGEKLFF.

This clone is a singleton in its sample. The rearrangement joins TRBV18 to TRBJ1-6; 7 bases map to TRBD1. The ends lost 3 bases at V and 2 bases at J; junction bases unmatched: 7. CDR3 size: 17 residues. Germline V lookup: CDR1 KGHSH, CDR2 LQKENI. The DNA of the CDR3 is TGTGCCAGCTCACCGTCGCCCGGGACAGCCTATAATTCACCCCTCCACTTT. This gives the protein CASSPSPGTAYNSPLHF. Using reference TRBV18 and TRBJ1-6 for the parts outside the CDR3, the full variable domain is NAGVMQNPRHLVRRRGQEARLRCSPMKGHSHVYWYRQLPEEGLKFMVYLQKENIIDESGMPKERFSAEFPKEGPSILRIQQVVRGDSAAYFCASSPSPGTAYNSPLHFGNGTRLTVT.